A single sample is the source of the 18 T cell receptor beta chains below, sequenced in a study of blood T cell repertoires in COVID-19. The repertoire was sequenced with immunoSEQ multiplex PCR; TCRdb's copy has only in-frame clones and lacks some. The table lists 120,000 to 150,000 clones, about nine tenths of them singletons. Sequenced material: PBMCs or T cells enriched from blood (not recorded which). The source is a woman between 40 and 50 years old who had been exposed to COVID-19.

The genes are TRBV27 and TRBJ1-2; TRBD1 agrees at 8 bases. The junction had 3 bases not matched to a gene; V was cut back by 4 bases and J by 2 bases. CDR1 and CDR2 from the germline V gene are MNHEY and SMNVEV (reference sequence). This CDR3 contains 14 residues. CDR3 sequence: CASSSQGGNYGYTF. The DNA of the CDR3 is TGTGCCAGCAGTTCACAGGGGGGGAACTATGGCTACACCTTC.

The CDR3 reads CASSSPSGSVDTQYF. CDR3 coding DNA: TGCGCCAGCAGCTCTCCTAGCGGGAGCGTGGATACGCAGTATTTT. V is TRBV5-1 and J is TRBJ2-3, with 10 bases that match TRBD2. Germline loops: CDR1 SGHRS, CDR2 YFSETQ. The CDR3 runs to 15 residues. The J segment lost 6 bases and the V segment lost 3 bases, leaving 7 bases of the junction unmatched.

Note on this clone: The junction shows a germline mismatch at one end, possibly a read error. This rearrangement joins TRBV12-3 or TRBV12-4 to TRBJ1-4, with 9 bases that match TRBD1. The CDR3 loop spans 13 amino acids. CDR3 protein: CASTRGQGPNWVF. The CDR3 bases are TGTGCCAGTACGAGGGGACAGGGACCCAATTGGGTTTTT.

The chain couples TRBV28 to TRBJ1-4; 7 bases map to TRBD1. CDR1 and CDR2 (germline): MDHEN, SYDVKM. V lost 6 bases and J lost 8; bases outside the gene matches: 9. CDR3 length: 14 residues. The CDR3 bases are TGTGCCAGCAGCTCCGGGACAGTCCGGGAAAAACTGTTTTTT. Translated, it gives CASSSGTVREKLFF.

This clone appeared once. The rearrangement joins TRBV5-6 to TRBJ1-4; 11 bases are a match to TRBD1. The CDR3 has 16 amino acids. Germline V gene lookup returns CDR1 SGHDT and CDR2 YYEEEE. V trimming: 5 bases; J trimming: 4 bases; junction bases outside the gene matches: 7. This chain's CDR3 is CASRVGQGANNEKLFF. The DNA of the CDR3 is TGTGCCAGCAGGGTCGGACAGGGGGCTAATAATGAAAAACTGTTTTTT.

This clone was detected only a few times. The chain joins TRBV9 to TRBJ1-2, with 7 bases matching TRBD1. CDR1 is SGDLS and CDR2 is YYNGEE in the germline V gene. J lost 10 bases, V lost 7 bases, and 10 bases had no gene match. The CDR3 spans 12 residues. This CDR3 reads CASARQGRDYTF. The CDR3 DNA sequence: TGTGCCAGCGCACGACAGGGACGGGACTACACCTTC.

The CDR3 DNA reads as TGTGCCAGCAAACTCGGGTCAGGGGGCAGGCAGCCCCAGCATTTT. This gives the protein CASKLGSGGRQPQHF. The chain carries TRBV28 and TRBJ1-5, with 8 bases lining up with TRBD1. Germline V gene sequence: CDR1 MDHEN, CDR2 SYDVKM. J gave up 7 bases and V 7 bases, and 12 bases lay outside the gene matches. This CDR3 is built from 15 residues.

The J gene is TRBJ1-1, the V gene TRBV19, with a possible D match to TRBD1 (5 bases). V shed 3 bases and J shed 7 bases, with 21 bases lying between them. Germline V gene sequence: CDR1 LNHDA, CDR2 SQIVND (reference sequence). This CDR3 is 16 amino acids long. CDR3 in DNA: TGTGCCAGTAGTATTCGGTTTTTAGGGGCCCTGAATGAAGCTTTCTTT. Amino acid sequence: CASSIRFLGALNEAFF.

The chain joins TRBV12-5 to TRBJ1-1; D not resolved. Germline loops: CDR1 LGHNT, CDR2 FRNRAP. The V gene lost 5 bases and the J gene lost 2 bases, with 9 bases spanning the gap. The CDR3 totals 13 residues. The CDR3 sequence is CASGETTNTEAFF. In DNA form, the CDR3 reads TGTGCTAGTGGTGAAACGACTAACACTGAAGCTTTCTTT.

The chain links TRBV5-1 to TRBJ1-2; 8 bases map to TRBD1. The CDR3 runs 13 residues. V was clipped by 7 bases and J by 3 bases; unmatched bases: 5. Germline CDR1 is SGHRS and CDR2 is YFSETQ. The DNA for the CDR3 is TGCGCCAGCGGCCCGGGACAGGACTATGGCTACACCTTC. Translation: CASGPGQDYGYTF.

In nucleotides, the CDR3 is TGCGCCAGCAGCTCGGCGGTCGGCGTCGGGGGTACTAAACCCTCCTACTACGAGCAGTACTTC. It translates to CASSSAVGVGGTKPSYYEQYF. The rearrangement uses TRBV5-1 and TRBJ2-7; possibly TRBD2 for D (6 bases). CDR1 is SGHRS and CDR2 is YFSETQ in the germline V gene. V dropped 3 bases and J dropped 3 bases, with 34 bases sitting between them. This CDR3 is 21 amino acids long. The variable domain in full, with the rest retrieved from reference TRBV5-1 and TRBJ2-7, is KAGVTQTPRYLIKTRGQQVTLSCSPISGHRSVSWYQQTPGQGLQFLFEYFSETQRNKGNFPGRFSGRQFSNSRSEMNVSTLELGDSALYLCASSSAVGVGGTKPSYYEQYFGPGTRLTVT.

The gene calls are TRBV11-2 and TRBJ1-1; D unresolved. Trimming pared 1 base from V and 12 bases from J, leaving 9 bases between. This CDR3 is built from 11 residues. CDR1 and CDR2 from the germline V gene are SGHAT and FQNNGV. The chain's CDR3 is CASSLGSRPFF. The DNA for the CDR3 is TGTGCCAGCAGCTTAGGTAGCCGGCCTTTCTTT.

This chain joins TRBV27 and TRBJ1-6; TRBD1 matches 7 bases. J lost 4 bases, V lost 6 bases, and 6 bases had no gene match. Germline V CDR1 and CDR2: MNHEY, SMNVEV (reference sequence). CDR3 size: 15 residues. The CDR3 DNA sequence: TGTGCCAGCAGCCGGGACAGCCGATATAATTCACCCCTCCACTTT. Its translation is CASSRDSRYNSPLHF.

This chain links TRBV2 with TRBJ1-3; 8 bases line up with TRBD1. With 4 bases clipped from V and 4 bases from J, the junction kept 6 bases outside the gene matches. This CDR3 spans 15 amino acids. Germline V gene sequence: CDR1 SNHLY, CDR2 FYNNEI. The CDR3 loop reads CASSAGGARGNTIYF. CDR3 in DNA: TGTGCCAGCAGTGCAGGGGGCGCGAGGGGAAACACCATATATTTT.

The chain links TRBV4-2 to TRBJ2-5; TRBD2 matches at 8 bases. The CDR3 consists of 16 residues. CDR1 is LGHNA, CDR2 YNFKEQ, per germline. V gave up 0 bases and J gave up 2 bases; unmatched junction bases: 5. CDR3 coding DNA: TGTGCCAGCAGCCAAGAGTGGTTAGCGGGACAAGAGACCCAGTACTTC. Translating gives CASSQEWLAGQETQYF.

Only a few counts were recorded for this clone. The rearrangement links TRBV7-9 to TRBJ1-6; D uncertain. V was pared by 3 bases and J by 7 bases, with 10 bases between. From germline, CDR1 is SEHNR and CDR2 FQNEAQ (reference sequence). The CDR3 totals 14 residues. This CDR3 is CASSFGQINSPLHF. The CDR3 DNA reads as TGTGCCAGCAGCTTTGGGCAAATAAATTCACCCCTCCACTTT.

Regarding this clone: A much more abundant neighbour one base away suggests this may be a read error. This chain connects TRBV6-4 to TRBJ2-3; 10 nucleotides line up with TRBD1. CDR1 is MRHNA, CDR2 SNTAGT, per germline. There are 14 residues in the CDR3. J was trimmed by 4 bases and V by 2 bases; bases with no gene match: 0. The CDR3 sequence is CASSDGQGADTQYF. The CDR3 coding sequence is TGTGCCAGCAGTGACGGACAGGGGGCAGATACGCAGTATTTT.

The CDR3 bases are TGTGCCAGCAGGGATAAGGGGATAGGCCAAGAGACCCAGTACTTC. It is translated as CASRDKGIGQETQYF. This sequence joins TRBV27 and TRBJ2-5; TRBD1 is a possible D gene (5 bases). V was shortened by 6 bases and J by 1 base, with 15 bases between the two germline ends. Germline assignment: CDR1 MNHEY and CDR2 SMNVEV (reference sequence). The CDR3 totals 15 residues.